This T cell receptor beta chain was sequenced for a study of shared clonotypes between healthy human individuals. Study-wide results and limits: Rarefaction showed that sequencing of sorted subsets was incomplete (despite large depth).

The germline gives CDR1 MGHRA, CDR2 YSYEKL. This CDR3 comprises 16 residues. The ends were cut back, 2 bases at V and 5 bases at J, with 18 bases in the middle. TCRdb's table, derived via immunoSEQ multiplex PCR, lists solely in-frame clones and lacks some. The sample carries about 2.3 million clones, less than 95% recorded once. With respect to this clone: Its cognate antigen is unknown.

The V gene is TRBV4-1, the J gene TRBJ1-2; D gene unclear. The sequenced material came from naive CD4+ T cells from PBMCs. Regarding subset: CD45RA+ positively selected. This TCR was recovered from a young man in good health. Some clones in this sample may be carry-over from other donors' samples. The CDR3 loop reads CASSQRTAGTLYGYTF. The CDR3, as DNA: TGCGCCAGCAGCCAAAGAACTGCAGGAACTTTATATGGCTACACCTTC.